This T cell receptor beta chain was profiled in a study of T cell responses to AZD1222 COVID-19 vaccine. Of note for this clone: Its antigen is unknown.

Data came from immunoSEQ multiplex PCR; TCRdb stores just in-frame clones and leaves some out. The data contain about 70,000 clones, more than 70% of them singletons. Study-level points and caveats: A mostly white British donor set with more females was recruited, and clonal diversity was possibly underestimated. Just a handful of AZD1222 recipients were seropositive at baseline. No repertoire was sampled before or during the peak T cell response, only after it.

V was pared by 2 bases and J by 8 bases, with 2 bases of the junction left unmatched. CDR3 size: 13 residues. The germline CDR1 and CDR2 sequences are MDHEN and SYDVKM. The rearrangement links TRBV28 to TRBJ2-7; 11 nucleotides align to TRBD1. Sequencing was performed on peripheral blood, taken 28 days after the second dose of the MenACWY control vaccine. The sequence was obtained from an adult who received the MenACWY meningococcal vaccine as a control. Here the CDR3 reads CASSLGTGGQQYF. CDR3 DNA: TGTGCCAGCAGTTTAGGGACAGGGGGGCAGCAGTACTTC.